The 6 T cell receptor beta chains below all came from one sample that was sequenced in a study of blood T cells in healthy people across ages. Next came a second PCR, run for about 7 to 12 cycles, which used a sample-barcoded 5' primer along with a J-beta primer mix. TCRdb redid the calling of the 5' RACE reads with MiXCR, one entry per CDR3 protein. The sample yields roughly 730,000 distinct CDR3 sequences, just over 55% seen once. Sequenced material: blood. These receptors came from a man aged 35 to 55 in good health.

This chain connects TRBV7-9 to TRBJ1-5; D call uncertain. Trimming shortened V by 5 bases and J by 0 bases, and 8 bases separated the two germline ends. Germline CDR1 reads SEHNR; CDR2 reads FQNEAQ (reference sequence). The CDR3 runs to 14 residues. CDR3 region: CASSPASSNQPQHF. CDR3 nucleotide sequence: TGTGCCAGCAGCCCGGCCTCTAGCAATCAGCCCCAGCATTTT.

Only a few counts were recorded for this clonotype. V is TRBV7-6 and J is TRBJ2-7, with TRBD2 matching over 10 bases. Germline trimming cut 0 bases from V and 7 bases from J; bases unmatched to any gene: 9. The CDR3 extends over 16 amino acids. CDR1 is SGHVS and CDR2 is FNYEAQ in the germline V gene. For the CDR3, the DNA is TGTGCCAGCAGCTTAGCGGCGCCTAGCGGGAGAGGTGAGCAGTACTTC. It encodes CASSLAAPSGRGEQYF.

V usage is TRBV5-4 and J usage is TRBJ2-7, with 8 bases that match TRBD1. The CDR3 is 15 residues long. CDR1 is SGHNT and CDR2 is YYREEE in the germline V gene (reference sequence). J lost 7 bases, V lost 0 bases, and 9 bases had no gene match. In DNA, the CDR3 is TGTGCCAGCAGCTTGGACAGGGGGAGGAACAATGAGCAGTACTTC. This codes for CASSLDRGRNNEQYF.

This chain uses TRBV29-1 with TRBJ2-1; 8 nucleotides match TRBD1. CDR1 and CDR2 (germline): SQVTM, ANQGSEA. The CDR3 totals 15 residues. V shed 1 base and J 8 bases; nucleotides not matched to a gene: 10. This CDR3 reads CSVEGLAGGGYEQFF. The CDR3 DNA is TGCAGCGTTGAAGGATTAGCAGGGGGCGGCTATGAGCAGTTCTTC.

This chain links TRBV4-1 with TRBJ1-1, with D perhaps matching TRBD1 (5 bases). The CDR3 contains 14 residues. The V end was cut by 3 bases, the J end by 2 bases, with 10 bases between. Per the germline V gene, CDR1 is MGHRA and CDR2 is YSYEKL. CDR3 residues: CASSHARVNTEAFF. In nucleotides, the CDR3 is TGCGCCAGCAGCCACGCCAGGGTCAACACTGAAGCTTTCTTT.

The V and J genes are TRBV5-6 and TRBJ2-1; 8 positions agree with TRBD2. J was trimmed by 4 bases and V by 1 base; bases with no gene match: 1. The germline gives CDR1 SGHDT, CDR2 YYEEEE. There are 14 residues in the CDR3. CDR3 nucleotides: TGTGCCAGCAGCTTGCCGGGAGGGTACAATGAGCAGTTCTTC. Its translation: CASSLPGGYNEQFF.